The 24 T cell receptor beta chains below were found in one sample sequenced in a study of T-cell reconstitution after alpha-beta-depleted transplantation in children. Preparation of the TCRbeta library was carried out with unique molecular identifiers. TCRdb ran MiXCR on the PCR reads and lists one entry per CDR3 protein. The sample yields about 1,000,000 distinct CDR3 sequences, about 29% seen once. The sequencing used PBMCs, mostly from graft donor cells, collected 360 days after TCRalphabeta/CD19-depleted stem cell transplant. The source is a boy in the first two years of life who had a stem cell transplant for SCID, so the T cells may come from the graft donor.

The chain couples TRBV10-3 to TRBJ1-6, with D possibly TRBD1 on 6 matching bases. The CDR3 contains 13 residues. Looked up from germline, CDR1 is ENHRY and CDR2 is SYGVKD. Trimming left V 2 bases short and J 9 bases short, with 8 bases between. The CDR3 DNA follows: TGTGCCATCAGTGAGACAGGGATTTCACCCCTCCACTTT. It specifies CAISETGISPLHF.

The chain joins TRBV7-8 to TRBJ1-1; D ambiguous. Per germline, CDR1 SGHVS and CDR2 FQNEAQ. The CDR3 is made up of 15 amino acids. V lost 1 base and J 1 base, leaving 10 bases between the germline ends. The CDR3: CASSLGLYSNTEAFF. The CDR3 DNA sequence: TGTGCCAGCAGCTTAGGACTATACTCGAACACTGAAGCTTTCTTT. Using reference TRBV7-8 and TRBJ1-1 for the parts outside the CDR3, the full variable domain is GAGVSQSPRYKVAKRGQDVALRCDPISGHVSLFWYQQALGQGPEFLTYFQNEAQLDKSGLPSDRFFAERPEGSVSTLKIQRTQQEDSAVYLCASSLGLYSNTEAFFGQGTRLTVV.

DNA for the CDR3: TGTGCCAGCAGTTTGGGCGGGGGCATGGATGAAAAACTGTTTTTT. Its translation: CASSLGGGMDEKLFF. The chain links TRBV12-3 or TRBV12-4 to TRBJ1-4; the D gene is possibly TRBD1 (6 bases). With 3 bases removed from V and 6 bases from J, the gap between germline ends came to 14 bases. The CDR3 runs to 15 residues.

This chain's CDR3 is CASSPVGAGEYNEQFF. DNA of the CDR3: TGTGCCAGCAGTCCGGTGGGAGCGGGGGAATACAATGAGCAGTTCTTC. This chain links TRBV12-3 or TRBV12-4 with TRBJ2-1, with 8 bases that match TRBD2. The CDR3 consists of 16 residues. Trimming cost V 5 bases and J 4 bases; bases outside gene matches: 10.

This clonotype was seen a few times. This chain links TRBV29-1 with TRBJ2-7, with D maybe TRBD1 (5 bases). The germline V gene encodes CDR1 SQVTM and CDR2 ANQGSEA. V dropped 3 bases and J dropped 6 bases, with 12 bases sitting between them. This CDR3 is 12 amino acids long. CDR3 sequence: CSVDWGLGEQYF. CDR3 DNA: TGCAGCGTTGACTGGGGCCTTGGCGAGCAGTACTTC.

V usage is TRBV12-3 or TRBV12-4 and J usage is TRBJ2-3, with D tentatively TRBD1 or TRBD2 (6 bases each). Between the trimmed V and J ends, which lost 3 bases and 1 base, there was a span of 11 bases. The CDR3 totals 15 residues. The CDR3 spells CASSFTGAGTDTQYF. For the CDR3, the DNA is TGTGCCAGCAGTTTCACGGGGGCCGGCACAGATACGCAGTATTTT.

This clonotype has only a few counts. The V and J genes are TRBV4-2 and TRBJ2-7; the D is unclear. This CDR3 contains 14 residues. V was pared by 1 base and J by 9 bases, with 16 bases between. CDR1 is LGHNA, CDR2 YNFKEQ, per germline. CDR3 in DNA: TGTGCCAGCAGCCAAGTTGTAGGGTTGATGGGGCAGTACTTC. Translated, it gives CASSQVVGLMGQYF.

This clonotype was detected once. This may arise from a read error, as a much more abundant clone is one base away. This rearrangement joins TRBV12-3 or TRBV12-4 to TRBJ2-3; 14 nucleotides align to TRBD2. This CDR3 contains 17 residues. V shed 4 bases, J shed 0 bases, and the junction held 3 bases outside the gene matches. The CDR3 DNA reads as TGTGCCAGCAGTTCCAGACTAGCGGGGGGGAGCACAGATACGCAGTATTTT. Translation: CASSSRLAGGSTDTQYF.

V usage is TRBV4-1 and J usage is TRBJ1-2; TRBD1 is a possible D gene (6 bases). Trimming took off 1 base at V and 2 bases at J, with 20 bases between the two ends. Germline lookup yields CDR1 MGHRA and CDR2 YSYEKL. The CDR3 spans 18 residues. The chain's CDR3 is CASSQVATGGRKNYGYTF. The CDR3 nucleotides read TGCGCCAGCAGCCAAGTAGCCACTGGGGGCCGCAAAAACTATGGCTACACCTTC.

This chain connects TRBV29-1 to TRBJ2-7, with a tentative D call TRBD2 (6 bases). This CDR3 spans 13 amino acids. Germline V gene data show CDR1 as SQVTM and CDR2 as ANQGSEA. Trimming left V 6 bases short and J 0 bases short, with 12 bases between. The CDR3 sequence is CSVRGLFSYEQYF. DNA of the CDR3: TGCAGCGTAAGGGGACTTTTCTCCTACGAGCAGTACTTC.

The rearrangement uses TRBV9 and TRBJ2-2, with D uncertain. V lost 0 bases and J 0 bases, leaving 6 bases between the germline ends. The CDR3 spans 15 residues. CDR1 SGDLS and CDR2 YYNGEE come from the germline V gene. CDR3 nucleotide sequence: TGTGCCAGCAGCGTAGCTACCCCGAACACCGGGGAGCTGTTTTTT. Its protein product is CASSVATPNTGELFF.

V and J are TRBV7-2 and TRBJ2-5, with D hard to call. The CDR3 has 13 residues. Germline CDR1 SGHTA, CDR2 FQGNSA. V lost 2 bases, J lost 2 bases, and 6 bases lay in between. The chain's CDR3 is CASSLIQQETQYF. CDR3 sequence (DNA): TGTGCCAGCAGCTTAATACAGCAAGAGACCCAGTACTTC.

V and J are TRBV5-6 and TRBJ1-3, with no clear D. CDR3 length equals 15 residues. Germline V CDR1 and CDR2: SGHDT, YYEEEE. V dropped 1 base and J dropped 0 bases, with 8 bases sitting between them. As DNA, the CDR3 is TGTGCCAGCAGCTTGAACATCTTCTCTGGAAACACCATATATTTT. This translates into CASSLNIFSGNTIYF.

The genes are TRBV4-1 and TRBJ2-7, with 12 bases that match TRBD1. The CDR3 is made up of 15 amino acids. V shed 3 bases and J 6 bases; nucleotides not matched to a gene: 6. The germline gives CDR1 MGHRA, CDR2 YSYEKL. The chain's CDR3 is CASSQGGQGAGEQYF. In nucleotides, the CDR3 is TGCGCCAGCAGCCAGGGGGGACAGGGGGCTGGCGAGCAGTACTTC.

The chain links TRBV7-3 to TRBJ2-5, with 10 bases identical to TRBD1. With 3 bases clipped from V and 10 bases from J, the junction kept 5 bases outside the gene matches. Germline V gene data show CDR1 as SGHTA and CDR2 as FQGTGA. The CDR3 totals 13 residues. CDR3: CASSLVGQGIQYF. CDR3 bases: TGTGCCAGCAGCTTGGTGGGACAGGGGATCCAGTACTTC.

The rearrangement links TRBV28 to TRBJ2-7; the D is unclear. V shed 6 bases and J shed 5 bases, with 17 bases lying between them. Germline loops: CDR1 MDHEN, CDR2 SYDVKM. The CDR3 has 14 amino acids. In DNA, the CDR3 is TGTGCCAGCAGCTCCGACCCATACCGAGACGAGCAGTACTTC. It translates to CASSSDPYRDEQYF.

This sequence joins TRBV5-1 and TRBJ2-7; tentative D call: TRBD1 (5 bases). Trimming removed 1 base at V and 7 bases at J, with 12 bases between. CDR1 and CDR2 from the germline V gene are SGHRS and YFSETQ. The CDR3 sequence is 13 residues long. The CDR3, as DNA: TGCGCCAGCAGCTTGAGTGCCAGGGTAGAGCAGTACTTC. Protein product: CASSLSARVEQYF.

This clonotype was counted only a few times. V and J are TRBV7-9 and TRBJ1-1, with D tentatively TRBD1 (5 bases). The CDR3 consists of 12 residues. The V end was cut by 4 bases, the J end by 6 bases, with 9 bases between. Germline loops: CDR1 SEHNR, CDR2 FQNEAQ (reference sequence). CDR3 sequence (DNA): TGTGCCAGCAGCTCCAGGGTTGCTGAAGCTTTCTTT. Translating it yields CASSSRVAEAFF. The entire variable domain, with the rest obtained from reference TRBV7-9 and TRBJ1-1, is as follows: DTGVSQNPRHKITKRGQNVTFRCDPISEHNRLYWYRQTLGQGPEFLTYFQNEAQLEKSRLLSDRFSAERPKGSFSTLEIQRTEQGDSAMYLCASSSRVAEAFFGQGTRLTVV.

This clonotype has just a few counts. The chain couples TRBV7-6 to TRBJ2-3; D might be TRBD1 (7 bases). The V and J ends lost 3 bases and 2 bases respectively, with 12 bases between them. There are 15 residues in the CDR3. Germline CDR1 reads SGHVS; CDR2 reads FNYEAQ. The CDR3 nucleotides are TGTGCCAGCAGCTTGGGCGGGACAGACACAGATACGCAGTATTTT. Protein: CASSLGGTDTDTQYF.

A few counts support this clonotype. The rearrangement links TRBV7-3 to TRBJ2-5; D uncertain. V was clipped by 1 base and J by 7 bases, with 10 bases between them. Germline V gene sequence: CDR1 SGHTA, CDR2 FQGTGA. The CDR3 runs 13 residues. The CDR3 region has the DNA TGTGCCAGCAGCTTAAGGGCAGAAGGGACCCAGTACTTC. This codes for CASSLRAEGTQYF.

V is TRBV20-1 and J is TRBJ2-3, with TRBD2 matching over 9 bases. Germline V lookup: CDR1 DFQATT, CDR2 SNEGSKA (reference sequence). The V and J ends lost 5 bases and 0 bases, in that order; junction bases with no gene match: 15. The CDR3 extends over 18 amino acids. CDR3 in amino acids: CSAGEGSGGPPSTDTQYF. CDR3 coding DNA: TGCAGTGCTGGCGAGGGAAGCGGGGGGCCCCCTAGCACAGATACGCAGTATTTT.

V is TRBV12-3 or TRBV12-4 and J is TRBJ1-6, with no clear D. The CDR3 spans 15 residues. V was trimmed by 2 bases and J by 1 base, leaving 6 bases between them. CDR3 in amino acids: CASSLKGSYNSPLHF. The CDR3 DNA sequence: TGTGCCAGCAGTTTAAAGGGATCCTATAATTCACCCCTCCACTTT.

This clonotype is a singleton in its sample. The CDR3 sequence is CASSHSGAGDTQYF. The CDR3 DNA is TGTGCCAGCAGCCACTCGGGGGCCGGGGATACGCAGTATTTT. The chain carries TRBV4-2 and TRBJ2-3; D may be TRBD1 or TRBD2 (6 bases each). The V and J ends lost 3 bases and 6 bases respectively, with 13 bases between them. Germline V CDR1 and CDR2: LGHNA, YNFKEQ. The length of the CDR3 is 14 residues.

This clonotype was seen more than once but under ten times. The J gene is TRBJ1-3, the V gene TRBV13; D ambiguous. Germline CDR1 and CDR2: PRHDT and FYEKMQ (reference sequence). The CDR3 runs to 15 residues. Between the trimmed V and J ends, which lost 0 bases and 2 bases, there was a span of 8 bases. CDR3 region: CASSLGRVAGNTIYF. DNA for the CDR3: TGTGCCAGCAGCTTAGGCCGGGTGGCTGGAAACACCATATATTTT. The full variable domain, in which reference TRBV13 and TRBJ1-3 provide the parts outside the CDR3, is AAGVIQSPRHLIKEKRETATLKCYPIPRHDTVYWYQQGPGQDPQFLISFYEKMQSDKGSIPDRFSAQQFSDYHSELNMSSLELGDSALYFCASSLGRVAGNTIYFGEGSWLTVV.